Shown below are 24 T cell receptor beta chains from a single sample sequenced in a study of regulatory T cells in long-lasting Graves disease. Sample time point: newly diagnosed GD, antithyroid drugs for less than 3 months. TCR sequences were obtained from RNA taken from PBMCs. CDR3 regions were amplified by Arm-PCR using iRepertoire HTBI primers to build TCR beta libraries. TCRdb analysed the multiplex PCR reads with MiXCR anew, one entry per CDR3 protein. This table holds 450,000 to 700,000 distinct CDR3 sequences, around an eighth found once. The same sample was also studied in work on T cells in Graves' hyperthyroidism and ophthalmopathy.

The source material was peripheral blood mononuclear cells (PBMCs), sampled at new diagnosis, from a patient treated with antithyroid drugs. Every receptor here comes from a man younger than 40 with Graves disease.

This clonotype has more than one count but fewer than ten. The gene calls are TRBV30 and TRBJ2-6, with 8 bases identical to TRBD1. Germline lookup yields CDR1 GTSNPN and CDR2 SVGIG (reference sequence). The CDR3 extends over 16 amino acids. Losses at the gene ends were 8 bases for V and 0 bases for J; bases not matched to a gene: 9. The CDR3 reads CALGQGAGSGANVLTF. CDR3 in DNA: TGTGCCCTCGGACAGGGAGCGGGCTCTGGGGCCAACGTCCTGACTTTC.

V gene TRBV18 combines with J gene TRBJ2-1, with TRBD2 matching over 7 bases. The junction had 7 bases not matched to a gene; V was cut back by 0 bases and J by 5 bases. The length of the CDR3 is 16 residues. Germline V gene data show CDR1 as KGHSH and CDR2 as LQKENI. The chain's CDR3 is CASSPPTGRAHNEQFF. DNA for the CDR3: TGTGCCAGCTCACCACCTACTGGGAGGGCCCACAATGAGCAGTTCTTC.

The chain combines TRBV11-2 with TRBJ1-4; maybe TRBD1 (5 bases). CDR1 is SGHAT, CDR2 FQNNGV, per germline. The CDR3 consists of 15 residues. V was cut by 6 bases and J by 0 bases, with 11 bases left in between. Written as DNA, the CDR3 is TGTGCCAGCAGATTAAGGGGTGCAACTAATGAAAAACTGTTTTTT. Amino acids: CASRLRGATNEKLFF.

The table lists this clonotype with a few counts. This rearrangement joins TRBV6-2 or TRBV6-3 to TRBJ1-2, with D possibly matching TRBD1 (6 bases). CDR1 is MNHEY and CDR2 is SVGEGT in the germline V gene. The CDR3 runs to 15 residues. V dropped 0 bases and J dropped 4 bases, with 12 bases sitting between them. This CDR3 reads CASSYSSGGGYGYTF. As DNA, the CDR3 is TGTGCCAGCAGTTACTCGAGCGGAGGGGGCTATGGCTACACCTTC.

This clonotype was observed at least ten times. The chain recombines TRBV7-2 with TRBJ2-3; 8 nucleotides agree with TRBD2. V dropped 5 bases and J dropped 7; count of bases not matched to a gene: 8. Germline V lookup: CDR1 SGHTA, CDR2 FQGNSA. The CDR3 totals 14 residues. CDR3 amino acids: CASSPRLAINTQYF. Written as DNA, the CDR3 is TGTGCCAGCAGCCCCCGACTAGCGATAAATACGCAGTATTTT.

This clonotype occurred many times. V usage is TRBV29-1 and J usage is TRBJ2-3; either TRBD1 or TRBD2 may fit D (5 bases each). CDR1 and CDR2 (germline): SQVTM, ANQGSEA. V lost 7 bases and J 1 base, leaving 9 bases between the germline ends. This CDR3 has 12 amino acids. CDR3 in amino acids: CSARGRTDTQYF. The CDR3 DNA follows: TGCAGCGCACGGGGCCGCACAGATACGCAGTATTTT.

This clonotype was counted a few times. CDR3 region: CAWSRTGLVNTEAFF. The CDR3 DNA is TGTGCCTGGAGCCGGACAGGCCTGGTGAACACTGAAGCTTTCTTT. This rearrangement joins TRBV30 to TRBJ1-1; 7 nucleotides align to TRBD1. Trimming cost V 3 bases and J 0 bases; bases outside gene matches: 7. CDR3 length: 15 residues. The germline V gene has CDR1 GTSNPN and CDR2 SVGIG (reference sequence).

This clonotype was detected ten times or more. The CDR3 DNA reads TGTGCCAGCAGCGTAGGGCTAGCGGATAACTACGAGCAGTACTTC. The encoded protein is CASSVGLADNYEQYF. The genes are TRBV9 and TRBJ2-7, with 7 bases matching TRBD2. Germline trimming cut 0 bases from V and 3 bases from J; bases unmatched to any gene: 6. This CDR3 comprises 15 residues. Looked up from germline, CDR1 is SGDLS and CDR2 is YYNGEE.

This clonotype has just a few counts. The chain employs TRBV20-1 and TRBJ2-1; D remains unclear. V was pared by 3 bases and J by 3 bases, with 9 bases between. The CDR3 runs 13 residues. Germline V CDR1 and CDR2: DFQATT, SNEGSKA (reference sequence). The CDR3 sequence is CSASGPRYNEQFF. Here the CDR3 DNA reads TGCAGTGCTAGCGGCCCTCGCTACAATGAGCAGTTCTTC.

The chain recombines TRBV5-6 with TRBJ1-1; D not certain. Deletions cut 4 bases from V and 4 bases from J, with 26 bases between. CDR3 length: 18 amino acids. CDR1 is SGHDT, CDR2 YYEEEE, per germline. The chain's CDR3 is CASSQNEVVMGLGTEAFF. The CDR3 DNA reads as TGTGCCAGCAGCCAGAATGAGGTGGTTATGGGGTTGGGCACTGAAGCTTTCTTT.

Written as DNA, the CDR3 is TGTGCCAGCAGCGTAGGGAGAGAGCAAAGCTCTGGGGCCAACGTCCTGACTTTC. It yields the protein CASSVGREQSSGANVLTF. The chain links TRBV9 to TRBJ2-6, with D uncertain. The germline gives CDR1 SGDLS, CDR2 YYNGEE. V dropped 0 bases and J dropped 0 bases, with 13 bases sitting between them. The CDR3 is 18 residues long.

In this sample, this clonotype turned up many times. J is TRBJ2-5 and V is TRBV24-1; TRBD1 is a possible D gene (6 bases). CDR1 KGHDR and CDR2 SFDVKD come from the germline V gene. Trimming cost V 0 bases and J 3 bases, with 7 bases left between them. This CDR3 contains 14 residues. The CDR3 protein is CATSDLSGEETQYF. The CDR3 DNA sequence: TGTGCCACCAGTGATTTGTCAGGGGAAGAGACCCAGTACTTC.

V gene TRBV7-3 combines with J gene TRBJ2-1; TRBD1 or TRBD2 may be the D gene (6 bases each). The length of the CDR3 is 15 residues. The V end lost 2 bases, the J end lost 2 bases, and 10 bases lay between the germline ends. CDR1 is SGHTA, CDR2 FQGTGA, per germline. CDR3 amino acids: CASSLGGTPYNEQFF. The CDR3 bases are TGTGCCAGCAGCTTAGGCGGGACACCCTACAATGAGCAGTTCTTC.

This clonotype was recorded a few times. In DNA form, the CDR3 reads TGTGCCAGCAGCCCCCCCTTAACTAGAGACGAGCAGTACTTC. As protein: CASSPPLTRDEQYF. The chain links TRBV12-3 or TRBV12-4 to TRBJ2-7; D might be TRBD2 (5 bases). This CDR3 has 14 residues. V lost 6 bases and J 5 bases, leaving 17 bases between the germline ends.

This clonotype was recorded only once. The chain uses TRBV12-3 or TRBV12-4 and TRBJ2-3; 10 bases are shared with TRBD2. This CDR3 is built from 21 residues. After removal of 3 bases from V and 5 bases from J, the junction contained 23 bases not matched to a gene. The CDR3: CASSLGPQTGPLAGVGDTQYF. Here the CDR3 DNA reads TGTGCCAGCAGTTTGGGACCCCAAACCGGACCTCTAGCGGGAGTGGGAGATACGCAGTATTTT.

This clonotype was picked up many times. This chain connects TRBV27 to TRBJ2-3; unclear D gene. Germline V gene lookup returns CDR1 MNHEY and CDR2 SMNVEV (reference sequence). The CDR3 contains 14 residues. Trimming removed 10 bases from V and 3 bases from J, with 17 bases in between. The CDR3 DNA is TGTGCCACCGCGGCAGGTATGGGGACAGATACGCAGTATTTT. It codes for CATAAGMGTDTQYF.

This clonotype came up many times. The CDR3 loop reads CASTSGHRSSYEQYF. DNA of the CDR3: TGTGCCAGCACCTCGGGACATCGGAGCTCCTACGAGCAGTACTTC. The rearrangement links TRBV6-2 or TRBV6-3 to TRBJ2-7; perhaps TRBD1 as D (6 bases). The length of the CDR3 is 15 residues. Trimming shortened V by 7 bases and J by 0 bases, and 16 bases separated the two germline ends. Germline-derived CDR1 and CDR2 are MNHEY and SVGEGT.

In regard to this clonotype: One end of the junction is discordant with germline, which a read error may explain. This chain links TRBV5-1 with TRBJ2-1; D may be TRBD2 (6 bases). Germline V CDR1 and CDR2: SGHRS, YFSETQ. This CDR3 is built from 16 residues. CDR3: CASSFPGGNYYNEQFF. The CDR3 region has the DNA TGTGCCAGCAGCTTTCCTGGCGGGAACTATTACAATGAGCAGTTCTTC.

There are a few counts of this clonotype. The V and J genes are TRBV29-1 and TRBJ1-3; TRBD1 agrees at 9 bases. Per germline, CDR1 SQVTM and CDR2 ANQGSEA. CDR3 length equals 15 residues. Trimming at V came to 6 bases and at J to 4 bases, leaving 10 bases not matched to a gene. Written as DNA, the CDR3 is TGCAGCGTCGCGTGGGACAGGGCAAGCGGAAACACCATATATTTT. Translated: CSVAWDRASGNTIYF. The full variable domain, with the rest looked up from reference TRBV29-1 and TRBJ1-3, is SAVISQKPSRDICQRGTSLTIQCQVDSQVTMMFWYRQQPGQSLTLIATANQGSEATYESGFVIDKFPISRPNLTFSTLTVSNMSPEDSSIYLCSVAWDRASGNTIYFGEGSWLTVV.

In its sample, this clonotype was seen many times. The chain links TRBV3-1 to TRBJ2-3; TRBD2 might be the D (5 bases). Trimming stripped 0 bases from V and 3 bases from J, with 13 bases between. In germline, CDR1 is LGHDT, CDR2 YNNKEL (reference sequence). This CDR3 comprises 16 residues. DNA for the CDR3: TGTGCCAGCAGCCAAGATTCCGGACTCCTTACAGATACGCAGTATTTT. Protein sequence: CASSQDSGLLTDTQYF.

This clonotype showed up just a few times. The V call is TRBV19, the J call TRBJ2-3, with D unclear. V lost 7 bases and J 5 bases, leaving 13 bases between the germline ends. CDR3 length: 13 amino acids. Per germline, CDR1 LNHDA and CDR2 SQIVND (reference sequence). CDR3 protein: CASTPRNVDTQYF. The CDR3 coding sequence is TGTGCCAGTACACCCCGGAACGTAGATACGCAGTATTTT.

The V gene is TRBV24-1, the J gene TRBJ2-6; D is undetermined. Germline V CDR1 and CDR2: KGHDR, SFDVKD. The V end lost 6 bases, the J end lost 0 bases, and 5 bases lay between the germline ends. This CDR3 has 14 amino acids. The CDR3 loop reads CATSLSSGANVLTF. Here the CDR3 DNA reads TGTGCCACCAGTTTAAGCTCTGGGGCCAACGTCCTGACTTTC.

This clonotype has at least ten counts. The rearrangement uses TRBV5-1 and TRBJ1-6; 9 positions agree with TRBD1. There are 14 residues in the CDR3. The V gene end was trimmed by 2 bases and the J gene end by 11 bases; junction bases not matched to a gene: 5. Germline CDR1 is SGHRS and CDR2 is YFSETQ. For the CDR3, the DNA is TGCGCCAGCAGCTTAACAGGGGGCCAAACACCCCTCCACTTT. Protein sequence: CASSLTGGQTPLHF.

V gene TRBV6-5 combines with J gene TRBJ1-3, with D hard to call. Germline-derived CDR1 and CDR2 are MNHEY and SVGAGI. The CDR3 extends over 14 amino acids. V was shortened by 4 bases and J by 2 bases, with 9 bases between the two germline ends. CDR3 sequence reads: CASSSDWPGNTIYF. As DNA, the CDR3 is TGTGCCAGCAGTTCCGACTGGCCTGGAAACACCATATATTTT.